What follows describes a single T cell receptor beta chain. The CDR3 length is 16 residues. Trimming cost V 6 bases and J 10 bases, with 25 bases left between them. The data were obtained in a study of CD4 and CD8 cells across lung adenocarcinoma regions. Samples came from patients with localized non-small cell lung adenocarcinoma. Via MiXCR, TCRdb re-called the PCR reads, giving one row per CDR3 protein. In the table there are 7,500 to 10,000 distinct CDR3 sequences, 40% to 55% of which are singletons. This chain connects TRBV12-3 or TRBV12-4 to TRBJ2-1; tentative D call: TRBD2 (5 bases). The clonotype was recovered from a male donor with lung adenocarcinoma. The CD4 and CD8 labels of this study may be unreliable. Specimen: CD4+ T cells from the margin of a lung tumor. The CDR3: CASRRGAAGQPREQFF. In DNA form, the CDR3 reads TGTGCCAGCAGACGAGGCGCGGCGGGCCAACCGAGGGAGCAGTTCTTC.